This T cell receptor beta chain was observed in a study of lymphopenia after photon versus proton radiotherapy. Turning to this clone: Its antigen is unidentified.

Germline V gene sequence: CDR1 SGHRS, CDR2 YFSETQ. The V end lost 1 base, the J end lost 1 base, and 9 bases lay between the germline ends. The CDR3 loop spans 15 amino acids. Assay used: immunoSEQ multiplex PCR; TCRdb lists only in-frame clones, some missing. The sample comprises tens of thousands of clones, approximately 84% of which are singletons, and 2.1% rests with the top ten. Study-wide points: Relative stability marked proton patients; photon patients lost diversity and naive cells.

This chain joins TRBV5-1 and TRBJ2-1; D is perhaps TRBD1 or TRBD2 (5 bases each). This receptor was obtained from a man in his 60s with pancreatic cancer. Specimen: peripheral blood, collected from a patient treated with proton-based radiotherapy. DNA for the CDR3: TGCGCCAGCAGCTTGAACTGGGGGTCCTACAATGAGCAGTTCTTC. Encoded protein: CASSLNWGSYNEQFF.